The clone carrying this T cell receptor beta chain was picked up a small number of times. Antigen unknown. The sample originates from a study of tumor and adjacent non-tumor tissue in lung cancer. V shed 8 bases and J 6 bases; nucleotides not matched to a gene: 7. The CDR3 runs to 13 residues. Germline assignment: CDR1 SNHLY and CDR2 FYNNEI. Study-level results: Compared with tumor, normal lung showed significantly lower TCR diversity.

The library came from three nested PCR rounds adapted from ARM-PCR protocols. MiXCR, applied by TCRdb to the multiplex PCR reads, yields one record per CDR3 protein. The sample gives tens of thousands of distinct CDR3 sequences, over 75% of which show up once; 9.5% to 15% is in the top ten. RNA was extracted from bulk tissue without any cell sorting. V gene TRBV2 combines with J gene TRBJ2-3, with 8 bases aligning to TRBD2. The sequencing sample was made of lung tumor tissue. The TCR comes from a woman aged 45-65 years with non-small cell lung cancer. The CDR3 reads CASGTSVIDTQYF. CDR3 in DNA: TGTGCCAGCGGGACTAGTGTTATCGATACGCAGTATTTT. Complete variable domain (other parts from reference TRBV2 and TRBJ2-3): EPEVTQTPSHQVTQMGQEVILRCVPISNHLYFYWYRQILGQKVEFLVSFYNNEISEKSEIFDDQFSVERPDGSNFTLKIRSTKLEDSAMYFCASGTSVIDTQYFGPGTRLTVL.